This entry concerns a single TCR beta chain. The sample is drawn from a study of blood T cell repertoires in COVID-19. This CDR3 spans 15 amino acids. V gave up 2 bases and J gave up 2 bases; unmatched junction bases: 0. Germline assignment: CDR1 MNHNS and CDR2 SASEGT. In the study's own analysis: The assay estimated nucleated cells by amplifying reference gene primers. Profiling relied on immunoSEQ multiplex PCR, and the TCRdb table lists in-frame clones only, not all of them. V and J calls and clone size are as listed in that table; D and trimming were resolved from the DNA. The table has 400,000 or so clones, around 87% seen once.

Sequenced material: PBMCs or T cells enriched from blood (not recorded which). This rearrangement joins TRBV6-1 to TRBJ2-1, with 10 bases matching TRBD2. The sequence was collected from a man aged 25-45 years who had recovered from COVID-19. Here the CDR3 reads CASSETSGAYNEQFF. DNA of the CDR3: TGTGCCAGCAGTGAAACTAGCGGGGCCTACAATGAGCAGTTCTTC.